This TCR beta chain was sequenced for a study of shared clonotypes between healthy human individuals. The CDR3 totals 14 residues. Trimming stripped 3 bases from V and 0 bases from J, with 6 bases between. CDR1 and CDR2 (germline): ENHRY, SYGVKD. Data came from immunoSEQ multiplex PCR; TCRdb stores just in-frame clones and leaves some out. The sample has about 510,000 clones, about 79% seen once. Material: PBMCs. The clonotype originates from a woman between 35 and 50 years old in good health. Some clones in this sample may be carry-over from other donors' samples. This chain connects TRBV10-3 to TRBJ1-3; the D is unclear. The CDR3 DNA is TGTGCCATCAGTGAACGATCCTCTGGAAACACCATATATTTT. Its protein is CAISERSSGNTIYF.